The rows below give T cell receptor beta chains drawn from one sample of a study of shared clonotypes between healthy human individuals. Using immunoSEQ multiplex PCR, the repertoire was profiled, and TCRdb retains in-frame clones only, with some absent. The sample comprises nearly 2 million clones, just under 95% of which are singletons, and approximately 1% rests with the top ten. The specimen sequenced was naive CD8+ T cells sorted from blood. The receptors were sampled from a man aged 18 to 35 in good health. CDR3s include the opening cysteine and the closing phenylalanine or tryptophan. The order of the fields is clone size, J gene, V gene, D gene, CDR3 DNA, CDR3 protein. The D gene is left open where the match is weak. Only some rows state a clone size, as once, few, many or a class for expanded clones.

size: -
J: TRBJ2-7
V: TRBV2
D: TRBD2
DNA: TGTGCCAGCAGCTGGACTAGCTCGGAGCAGTACTTC
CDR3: CASSWTSSEQYF

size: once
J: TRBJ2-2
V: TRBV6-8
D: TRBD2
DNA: TGTGCCAGCAGTTACTCCATTGCTTCCGGAAGACTAGCGGCACGTCTCGACACCGGGGAGCTGTTTTTT
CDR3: CASSYSIASGRLAARLDTGELFF

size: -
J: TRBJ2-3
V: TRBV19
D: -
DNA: TGTGCCAGTAGCCCCGTGGCTGACCCCACAGATACGCAGTATTTT
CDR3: CASSPVADPTDTQYF

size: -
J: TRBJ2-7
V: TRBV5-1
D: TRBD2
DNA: TGCGCCAGCAGCTTGAGACTAGCCCGAGTCTACGAGCAGTACTTC
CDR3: CASSLRLARVYEQYF

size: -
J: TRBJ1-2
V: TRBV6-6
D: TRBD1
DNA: TGTGCCAGCAGTGGAGGGGGCGTGTACTATGGCTACACCTTC
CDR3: CASSGGGVYYGYTF

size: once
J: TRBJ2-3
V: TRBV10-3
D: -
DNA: TGTGCCATCAGTGAAGACCGTACAGATACGCAGTATTTT
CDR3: CAISEDRTDTQYF

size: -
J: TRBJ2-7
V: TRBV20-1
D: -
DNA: TGCAGTGCTAGAGTCGGGGGCGAGCAGTACTTC
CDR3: CSARVGGEQYF

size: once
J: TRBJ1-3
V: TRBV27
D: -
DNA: TGTGCCAGCAGTATCGGATGGGGGCCCATATATTTT
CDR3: CASSIGWGPIYF

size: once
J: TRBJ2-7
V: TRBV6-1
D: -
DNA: TGTGCCAGCAGTTCGGGACACTTCTCCTACGAGCAGTACTTC
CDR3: CASSSGHFSYEQYF

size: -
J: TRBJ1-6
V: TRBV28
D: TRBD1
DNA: TGTGCCAGCAGTTTACTCGTACCGGGACAGAATAATTCACCCCTCCACTTT
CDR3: CASSLLVPGQNNSPLHF

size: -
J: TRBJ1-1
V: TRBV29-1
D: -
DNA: TGCAGCGTTGGGGAGAACACTGAAGCTTTCTTT
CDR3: CSVGENTEAFF

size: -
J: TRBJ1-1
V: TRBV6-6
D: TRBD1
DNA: TGTGCCAGCAGTATCACAGGGGCGAACACTGAAGCTTTCTTT
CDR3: CASSITGANTEAFF

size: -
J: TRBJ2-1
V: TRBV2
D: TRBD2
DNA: TGTGCCATCTGGGGACTAGCGGGAAACAATGAGCAGTTCTTC
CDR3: CAIWGLAGNNEQFF

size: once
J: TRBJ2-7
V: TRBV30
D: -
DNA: TGTGCCTGGAGGGCAAGTGAGGGGAGCCTATCCTACGAGCAGTACTTC
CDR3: CAWRASEGSLSYEQYF

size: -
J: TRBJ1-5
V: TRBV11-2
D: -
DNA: TGTGCCAGCAGCCCACAGGGTTTCAGCAATCAGCCCCAGCATTTT
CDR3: CASSPQGFSNQPQHF

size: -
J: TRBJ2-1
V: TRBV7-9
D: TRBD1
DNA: TGTGCCAGCAGCGTAGACAGGGACTCCTACAATGAGCAGTTCTTC
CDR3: CASSVDRDSYNEQFF

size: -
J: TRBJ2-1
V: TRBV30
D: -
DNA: TGTGCCTGGAGCGGTGTGTCTTCCTACAATGAGCAGTTCTTC
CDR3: CAWSGVSSYNEQFF

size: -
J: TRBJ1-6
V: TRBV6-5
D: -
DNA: TGTGCCAGCAGTTCACCGGGACGGGATAATTCACCCCTCCACTTT
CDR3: CASSSPGRDNSPLHF

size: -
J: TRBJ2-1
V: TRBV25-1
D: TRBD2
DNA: TGTGCCAGCAGTGACTCGGGACTAGCGGGTTACAATGAGCAGTTCTTC
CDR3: CASSDSGLAGYNEQFF

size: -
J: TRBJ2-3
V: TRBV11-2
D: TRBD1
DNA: TGTGCCAGCAGCTTAGGGGTGGACAGGGGGTTTGATACGCAGTATTTT
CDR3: CASSLGVDRGFDTQYF

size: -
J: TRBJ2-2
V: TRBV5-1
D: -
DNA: TGCGCCAGCAGCTTGGGAGAATACGCGAACACCGGGGAGCTGTTTTTT
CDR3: CASSLGEYANTGELFF

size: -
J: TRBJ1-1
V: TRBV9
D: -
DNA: TGTGCCAGCAGCGTTGGGGGACCCACTGAAGCTTTCTTT
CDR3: CASSVGGPTEAFF

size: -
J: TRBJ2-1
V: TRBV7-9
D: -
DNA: TGTGCCAGCAGTCATGAGGCGACCTACAATGAGCAGTTCTTC
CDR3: CASSHEATYNEQFF

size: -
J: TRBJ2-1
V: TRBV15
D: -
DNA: TGTGCCACCAGCAGAGTGGAAAACAATGAGCAGTTCTTC
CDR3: CATSRVENNEQFF

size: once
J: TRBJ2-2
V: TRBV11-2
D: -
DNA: TGTGCCAGCAGCTTAGAGTCACGGGGCACGAACACCGGGGAGCTGTTTTTT
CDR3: CASSLESRGTNTGELFF

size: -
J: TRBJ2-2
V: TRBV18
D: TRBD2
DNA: TGTGCCAGCTCACCACCTAGCGGGGTGCCGAACACCGGGGAGCTGTTTTTT
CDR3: CASSPPSGVPNTGELFF

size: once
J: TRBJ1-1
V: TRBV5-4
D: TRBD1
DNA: TGTGCCAGCAGCTTGGGACAGGGAAAGGAGTACACTGAAGCTTTCTTT
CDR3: CASSLGQGKEYTEAFF

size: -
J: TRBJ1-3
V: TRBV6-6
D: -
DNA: TGTGCCAGCCTGTACAGGGAGAGCTCTGGAAACACCATATATTTT
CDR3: CASLYRESSGNTIYF

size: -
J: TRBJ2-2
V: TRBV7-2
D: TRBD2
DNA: TGTGCCAGCAGCTCCATAAGGACTAGCGGATACACCGGGGAGCTGTTTTTT
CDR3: CASSSIRTSGYTGELFF

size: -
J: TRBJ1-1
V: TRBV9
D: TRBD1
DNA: TGTGCCAGCAGTGGGACAGGGGGGTCTGAAGCTTTCTTT
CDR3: CASSGTGGSEAFF

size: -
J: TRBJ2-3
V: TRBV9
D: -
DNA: TGTGCCAGCAGCGTCGGGGCGGCAGATACGCAGTATTTT
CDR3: CASSVGAADTQYF

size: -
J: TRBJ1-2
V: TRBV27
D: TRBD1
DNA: TGTGCCAGCAGCTCCGGACAGGGGGCTCTTGGCTACACCTTC
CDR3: CASSSGQGALGYTF

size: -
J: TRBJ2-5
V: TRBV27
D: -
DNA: TGTGCCAGCAGTTTAAGCGGCCTGAGGGGCGAGACCCAGTACTTC
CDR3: CASSLSGLRGETQYF

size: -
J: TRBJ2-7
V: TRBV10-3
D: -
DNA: TGTGCCATCAGTGACGTGGAGGGCGGCTCCTACGAGCAGTACTTC
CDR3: CAISDVEGGSYEQYF

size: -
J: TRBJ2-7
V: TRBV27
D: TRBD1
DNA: TGTGCCAGCAGTACTGGGACAGACCCCTCCTACGAGCAGTACTTC
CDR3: CASSTGTDPSYEQYF

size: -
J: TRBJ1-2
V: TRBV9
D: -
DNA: TGTGCCAGCCTGGGTGGGCGCCATAACTATGGCTACACCTTC
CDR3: CASLGGRHNYGYTF

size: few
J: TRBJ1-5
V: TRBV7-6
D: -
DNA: TGTGCCAGCTGGGGGAATACGAGCAATCAGCCCCAGCATTTT
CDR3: CASWGNTSNQPQHF

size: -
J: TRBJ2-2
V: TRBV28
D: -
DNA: TGTGCCAGCAGTTTTATTCCCGGGGAGCTGTTTTTT
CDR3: CASSFIPGELFF

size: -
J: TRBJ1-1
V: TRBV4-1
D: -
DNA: TGCGCCAGCAGCCAAGTTGGGGGTAGTCAAGAAGCTTTCTTT
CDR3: CASSQVGGSQEAFF

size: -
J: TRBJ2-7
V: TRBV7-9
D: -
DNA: TGTGCCAGCAGCTTACCCAAAATCGCTACAGGAGGCCCGGGCTACGAGCAGTACTTC
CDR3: CASSLPKIATGGPGYEQYF